This TCR beta chain comes out of a study of blood T cell repertoires in COVID-19 (dated by TCRdb to the early 2020s). For context, the study as a whole: Collaborator samples came from the United States, Italy and Spain and covered acute and convalescent phases of COVID-19. Where available, HLA class I and class II types were taken from metadata supplied by the sample provider and were not determined by assay-based typing. Subjects who had been exposed to COVID-19, were actively infected with it, or had recovered from it provided the deeply sampled blood TCRbeta repertoires that made up the dataset. The samples were drawn from the first 160 participants of the ongoing ImmuneRACE study and from 1,254 subjects provided by 6 global collaborators. The repertoires were made available in a free public database intended to serve as a resource for research on the immune response to SARS-CoV-2. The sample metadata nearly always contained a de-identified subject ID, COVID-19 status, age in years and sex. The material from the prospective study consisted of cDNA or gDNA derived from T cells, B-cell-depleted T cells, or PBMCs. The full study reports these points: Clinical and demographic metadata were provided uncurated, with the amount varying by source and participant.

Each collaborating institution followed its own protocols to collect whole blood in K2EDTA tubes. Collaborator samples were shipped for TCRbeta analysis as frozen whole blood, isolated PBMCs, or DNA extracted from either sample type. With respect to this clone: Its specific antigen is unknown. Per-base qualities were not stored, and no clone one base away is much larger.

The immunoSEQ Assay, a bias-controlled multiplex PCR, was used to amplify TCRbeta CDR3 regions from genomic DNA. The study's own analysis went as follows. Within the assay, amplification of reference gene primers was used to estimate how many nucleated cells each sample contained. To quantify the absolute abundance of each unique TCRbeta CDR3 rearrangement, sequence reads were collapsed and filtered. For each sample, productive Simpson clonality was calculated as the square root of Simpson's diversity index across productive rearrangements. TCRdb provides this immuneACCESS table in a form limited to in-frame rearrangements. Some clones are lacking; in checked studies, under half of them reflect an unresolved V gene, and why the rest are absent is not known. V, J and clone size are taken as reported in that table, and D and trimming were inferred from the DNA itself. In all, the sample holds roughly 100,000 clones, and about 86% of those were seen once. The ten biggest clones cover approximately 1.8% of the sample.

From its cysteine to its phenylalanine, the CDR3 spans 13 amino acids. Only CDR3 DNA is held: 39 bases, read in frame from base 1. The V and J ends are trimmed by 1 base and 6 bases, leaving 13 bases between them. The germline V gene supplies CDR1 SQVTM and CDR2 ANQGSEA. The TCR sequence derives from an elderly man with acute or convalescent COVID-19. The sequencing input was peripheral blood. This chain joins TRBV29-1 to TRBJ2-7; the D gene is possibly TRBD1, with 5 bases matching. The CDR3 protein sequence reads: CSVEGQGVVEQYF. In nucleotides, the sequence is TGCAGCGTTGAAGGCCAGGGTGTGGTCGAGCAGTACTTC.